This is a list of T cell receptor beta chains from one sample in a study of early T cells in non-severe SARS-CoV-2 infection. TCRdb re-called the 5' RACE reads through MiXCR, storing one row per CDR3 protein. Of over 90,000 distinct CDR3 sequences detected, approximately 14% appear once; the ten largest clones hold over 5%. The sequencing input was whole blood. These receptors all stem from an adult who was a healthcare worker with PCR-confirmed SARS-CoV-2 infection or an uninfected control (not recorded which). Each CDR3 is given with its conserved first and last residue. D genes are given only for firm matches. Size is stated for part of the rows, as once, few or many counts, or as a class when the clone is expanded.

CDR3: CASSVGGGAYNEQFF
DNA: TGTGCCAGCAGCGTAGGAGGGGGAGCGTACAATGAGCAGTTCTTC
D: .
size: few
V: TRBV9
J: TRBJ2-1

CDR3: CASSPVPLGNTIYF
DNA: TGTGCCAGCAGCCCAGTCCCCCTTGGAAACACCATATATTTT
D: .
size: .
V: TRBV28
J: TRBJ1-3

CDR3: CASSSDSSNQPQHF
DNA: TGTGCCAGCAGCTCCGACAGTAGCAATCAGCCCCAGCATTTT
D: .
size: many
V: TRBV7-8
J: TRBJ1-5

CDR3: CASSLRQASYNEQFF
DNA: TGTGCCAGCAGCTTAAGGCAGGCCTCCTACAATGAGCAGTTCTTC
D: .
size: many
V: TRBV7-9
J: TRBJ2-1

CDR3: CAISETSGNADTQYF
DNA: TGTGCCATCAGTGAGACTAGCGGGAACGCAGATACGCAGTATTTT
D: TRBD2
size: .
V: TRBV10-3
J: TRBJ2-3

CDR3: CATGRVSSGNTIYF
DNA: TGTGCCACCGGTCGGGTTAGCTCTGGAAACACCATATATTTT
D: .
size: .
V: TRBV10-3
J: TRBJ1-3

CDR3: CSARRRNTGGNQPQHF
DNA: TGCAGTGCTCGAAGAAGAAATACAGGGGGCAATCAGCCCCAGCATTTT
D: TRBD1
size: many
V: TRBV20-1
J: TRBJ1-5

CDR3: CSASRGTGFKETQYF
DNA: TGCAGTGCTAGTAGGGGGACAGGGTTTAAAGAGACCCAGTACTTC
D: TRBD1
size: .
V: TRBV20-1
J: TRBJ2-5

CDR3: CASSVEQGRAGELFF
DNA: TGTGCCAGCAGTGTGGAGCAGGGAAGGGCCGGGGAGCTGTTTTTT
D: .
size: .
V: TRBV2
J: TRBJ2-2

CDR3: CASSTGWGNEQFF
DNA: TGTGCCAGTAGTACGGGGTGGGGCAATGAGCAGTTCTTC
D: .
size: many
V: TRBV19
J: TRBJ2-1

CDR3: CASSLAVSSYNEQFF
DNA: TGTGCCAGCAGCTTGGCCGTGAGCTCCTACAATGAGCAGTTCTTC
D: .
size: many
V: TRBV5-4
J: TRBJ2-1

CDR3: CASSRLAGSYEQYF
DNA: TGTGCCAGCAGCCGACTAGCAGGGTCCTACGAGCAGTACTTC
D: TRBD2
size: many
V: TRBV9
J: TRBJ2-7